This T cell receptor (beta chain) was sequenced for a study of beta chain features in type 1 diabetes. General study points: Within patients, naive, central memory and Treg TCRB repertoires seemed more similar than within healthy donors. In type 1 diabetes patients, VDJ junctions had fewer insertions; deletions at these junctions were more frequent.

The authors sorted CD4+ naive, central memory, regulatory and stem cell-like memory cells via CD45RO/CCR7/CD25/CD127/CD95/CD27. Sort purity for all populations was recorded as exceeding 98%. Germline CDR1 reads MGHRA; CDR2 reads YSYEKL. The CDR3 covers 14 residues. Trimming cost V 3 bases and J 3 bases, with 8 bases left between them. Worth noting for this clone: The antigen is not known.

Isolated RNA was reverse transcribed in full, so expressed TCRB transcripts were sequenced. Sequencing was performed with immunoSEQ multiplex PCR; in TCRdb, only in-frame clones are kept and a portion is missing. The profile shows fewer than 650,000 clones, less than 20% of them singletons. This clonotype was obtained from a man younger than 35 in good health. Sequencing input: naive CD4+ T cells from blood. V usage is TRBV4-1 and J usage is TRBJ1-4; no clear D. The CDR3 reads CASSQGDANEKLFF. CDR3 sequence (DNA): TGCGCCAGCAGCCAGGGAGACGCTAATGAAAAACTGTTTTTT.